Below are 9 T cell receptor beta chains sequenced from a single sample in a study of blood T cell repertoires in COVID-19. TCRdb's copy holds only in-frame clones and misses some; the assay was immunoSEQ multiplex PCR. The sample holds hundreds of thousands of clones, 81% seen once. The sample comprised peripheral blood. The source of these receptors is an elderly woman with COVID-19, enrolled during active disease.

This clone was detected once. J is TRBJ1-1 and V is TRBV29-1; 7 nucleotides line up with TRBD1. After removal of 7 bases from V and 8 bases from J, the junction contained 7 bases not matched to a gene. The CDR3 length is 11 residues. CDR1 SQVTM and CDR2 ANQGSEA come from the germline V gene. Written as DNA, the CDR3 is TGCAGCGCGCGGCAGGGGGAAGAAGCTTTCTTT. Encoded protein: CSARQGEEAFF.

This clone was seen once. Here the CDR3 reads CASSEKQGNGYTF. CDR3 nucleotides: TGTGCCAGCAGCGAGAAACAGGGGAATGGCTACACCTTC. The chain carries TRBV6-2 or TRBV6-3 and TRBJ1-2, with 7 bases aligning to TRBD1. Germline V gene lookup returns CDR1 MNHEY and CDR2 SVGEGT. With V trimmed by 6 bases and J by 6 bases, 7 bases remained unmatched. This CDR3 is 13 amino acids long.

The CDR3 sequence is CASSYLGLARETQYF. The DNA for the CDR3 is TGTGCCAGCAGCTATCTGGGACTAGCTCGAGAGACCCAGTACTTC. The chain has TRBV7-2 and TRBJ2-5; the match to TRBD2 covers 9 bases. Per germline, CDR1 SGHTA and CDR2 FQGNSA. The CDR3 length is 15 residues. With 4 bases clipped from V and 4 bases from J, the junction kept 7 bases outside the gene matches.

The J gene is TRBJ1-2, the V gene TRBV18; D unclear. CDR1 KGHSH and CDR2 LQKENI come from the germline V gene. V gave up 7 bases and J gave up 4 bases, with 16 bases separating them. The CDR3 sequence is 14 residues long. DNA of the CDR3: TGTGCCAGCTGTCCGCGGGAGCGCGGCTATGGCTACACCTTC. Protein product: CASCPRERGYGYTF. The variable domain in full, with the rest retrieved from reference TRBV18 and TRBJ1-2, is NAGVMQNPRHLVRRRGQEARLRCSPMKGHSHVYWYRQLPEEGLKFMVYLQKENIIDESGMPKERFSAEFPKEGPSILRIQQVVRGDSAAYFCASCPRERGYGYTFGSGTRLTVV.

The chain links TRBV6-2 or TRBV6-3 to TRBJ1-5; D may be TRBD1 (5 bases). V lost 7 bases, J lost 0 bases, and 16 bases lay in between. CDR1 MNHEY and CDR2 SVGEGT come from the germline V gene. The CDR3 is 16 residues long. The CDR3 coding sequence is TGTGCCAGCACCCCCGGGCGGGGGGATAGCAATCAGCCCCAGCATTTT. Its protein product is CASTPGRGDSNQPQHF.

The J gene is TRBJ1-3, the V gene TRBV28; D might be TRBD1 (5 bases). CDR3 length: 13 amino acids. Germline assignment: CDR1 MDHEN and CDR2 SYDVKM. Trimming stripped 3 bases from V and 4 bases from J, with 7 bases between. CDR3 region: CASSFWTGNTIYF. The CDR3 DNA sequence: TGTGCCAGCAGTTTCTGGACAGGAAACACCATATATTTT. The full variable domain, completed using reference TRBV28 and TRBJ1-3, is DVKVTQSSRYLVKRTGEKVFLECVQDMDHENMFWYRQDPGLGLRLIYFSYDVKMKEKGDIPEGYSVSREKKERFSLILESASTNQTSMYLCASSFWTGNTIYFGEGSWLTVV.

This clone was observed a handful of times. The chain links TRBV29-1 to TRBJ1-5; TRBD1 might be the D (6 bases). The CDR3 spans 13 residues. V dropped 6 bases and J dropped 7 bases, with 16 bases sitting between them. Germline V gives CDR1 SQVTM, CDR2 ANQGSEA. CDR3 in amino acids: CSVQTGNGQPQHF. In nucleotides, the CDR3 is TGCAGCGTCCAAACAGGGAACGGACAGCCCCAGCATTTT. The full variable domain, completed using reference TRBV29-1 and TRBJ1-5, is SAVISQKPSRDICQRGTSLTIQCQVDSQVTMMFWYRQQPGQSLTLIATANQGSEATYESGFVIDKFPISRPNLTFSTLTVSNMSPEDSSIYLCSVQTGNGQPQHFGDGTRLSIL.

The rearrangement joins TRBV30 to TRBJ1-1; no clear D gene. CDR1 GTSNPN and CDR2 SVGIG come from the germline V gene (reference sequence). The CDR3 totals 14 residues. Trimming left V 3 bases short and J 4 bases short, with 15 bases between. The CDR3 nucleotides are TGTGCCTGGAGAGGCCGCGCGGCGACCACTGAAGCTTTCTTT. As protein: CAWRGRAATTEAFF. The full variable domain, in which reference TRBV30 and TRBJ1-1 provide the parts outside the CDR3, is SQTIHQWPATLVQPVGSPLSLECTVEGTSNPNLYWYRQAAGRGLQLLFYSVGIGQISSEVPQNLSASRPQDRQFILSSKKLLLSDSGFYLCAWRGRAATTEAFFGQGTRLTVV.

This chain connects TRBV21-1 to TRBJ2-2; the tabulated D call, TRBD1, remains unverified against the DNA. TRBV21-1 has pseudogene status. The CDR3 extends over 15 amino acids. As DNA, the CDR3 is TGTGCCAGCACCGGTACAGGGGTGTGCACCGGGGAGCTGTTTTTT. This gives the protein CASTGTGVCTGELFF.